The present entry profiles one T cell receptor beta chain with its context. The sample originates from a study of a mutant IDH1 vaccine in newly diagnosed glioma. As for the study in general: Treated patients, averaging 40.4 years, were about 62% male and about 38% female.

Profiling relied on immunoSEQ multiplex PCR, and the TCRdb table lists in-frame clones only, not all of them. The sample has roughly 86,000 clones, about 82% seen once. The time point is: baseline, week 1 (first vaccination visit). The treatment here: pre-vaccination baseline after standard-of-care therapy. Germline V gene data show CDR1 as SGHDT and CDR2 as YYEEEE. Trimming removed 3 bases from V and 8 bases from J; junction bases left unmatched: 7. CDR3 length equals 14 residues. The gene calls are TRBV5-6 and TRBJ1-4, with 7 bases that match TRBD1. The TCR was taken from a man aged 40-55 years with glioma. The sequences come from PBMCs, collected from a glioma patient treated with radiotherapy, temozolomide or both. CDR3 sequence reads: CASSWDSLNEKLFF. The CDR3 DNA reads as TGTGCCAGCAGCTGGGACAGCCTAAACGAAAAACTGTTTTTT.